Sequencing of this T cell receptor (beta chain) was carried out in a study of blood T cell repertoires in COVID-19. Authors' methods: Quantification of nucleated cells was approximated via reference gene primer amplification. Method: immunoSEQ multiplex PCR; TCRdb's copy keeps in-frame clones and lacks some. V and J calls plus clone size are reproduced from that table; the DNA served to infer D and trimming. This table holds about 170,000 clones, approximately 91% found once. Seattle participants joined during active infection and were tracked over time. This CDR3 is 13 amino acids long. Germline CDR1 and CDR2: SGHAT and FQNNGV. The V end lost 5 bases, the J end lost 3 bases, and 10 bases lay between the germline ends.

The sequence was obtained from a man in his late teens or twenties with COVID-19, enrolled during active disease. Sequenced material: peripheral blood. The chain recombines TRBV11-2 with TRBJ1-1, with D unresolved. CDR3 nucleotides: TGTGCCAGCAGCCGTACGCAGTACACTGAAGCTTTCTTT. This encodes CASSRTQYTEAFF.